Listed below are T cell receptor beta chains from one sample, sequenced in a study of cytomegalovirus exposure and HLA in healthy donors. Repertoires were generated with immunoSEQ multiplex PCR, while TCRdb's copy carries only in-frame clones and drops some. The data contain 85,000 to 130,000 clones, around 75% of them singletons. The sample was PBMCs. These receptors originate from a man aged 40-55 years in good health and CMV-seronegative. Each CDR3 is given with its conserved first and last residue. D genes are given only for firm matches. Only some rows state a clone size, as once, few, many or a class for expanded clones.

D	V	size	J	CDR3	DNA
-	TRBV5-1	few	TRBJ1-2	CASSSIPGNGYGYTF	TGCGCCAGCAGCTCTATTCCGGGAAACGGTTATGGCTACACCTTC
-	TRBV5-6	-	TRBJ2-5	CASSFNQGLEETQYF	TGTGCCAGCAGCTTCAATCAGGGGTTGGAGGAGACCCAGTACTTC
-	TRBV29-1	few	TRBJ2-5	CSVEVGFRLQETQYF	TGCAGCGTTGAGGTCGGTTTCCGATTACAAGAGACCCAGTACTTC
-	TRBV20-1	-	TRBJ2-3	CSASRADTQYF	TGCAGTGCTTCGCGCGCGGATACGCAGTATTTT
TRBD2	TRBV9	-	TRBJ2-2	CASSVVSSGVTSGELFF	TGTGCCAGCAGCGTAGTTTCTAGCGGGGTCACCAGCGGGGAGCTGTTTTTT
-	TRBV9	-	TRBJ1-2	CASSAVEGSTYGYTF	TGTGCCAGCAGCGCAGTAGAGGGATCAACCTATGGCTACACCTTC
-	TRBV2	-	TRBJ1-1	CANLRIGQAFF	TGTGCCAACCTTCGGATTGGGCAAGCTTTCTTT
TRBD2	TRBV2	once	TRBJ2-3	CASSDKGAGGRHRNTQYF	TGTGCCAGCAGTGATAAAGGTGCGGGGGGGCGGCATAGAAATACGCAGTATTTT
TRBD2	TRBV6-1	-	TRBJ2-1	CASSEATSGGASNEQFF	TGTGCCAGCAGTGAGGCGACTAGCGGGGGGGCTTCAAATGAGCAGTTCTTC
-	TRBV6-5	-	TRBJ2-1	CASSYAGSRREQFF	TGTGCCAGCAGTTACGCGGGGTCTCGGCGCGAGCAGTTCTTC
TRBD1	TRBV7-9	once	TRBJ1-1	CASSHNRDRNTEAFF	TGTGCCAGCAGCCATAACAGGGACAGGAACACTGAAGCTTTCTTT
-	TRBV18	-	TRBJ2-6	CASSTEISGANVLTF	TGTGCCAGCTCGACAGAGATCTCTGGGGCCAACGTCCTGACTTTC
TRBD1	TRBV13	-	TRBJ2-1	CASSLDRGAYSYNEQFF	TGTGCCAGCAGCTTAGACAGGGGCGCCTACTCCTACAATGAGCAGTTCTTC
TRBD1	TRBV4-2	-	TRBJ1-1	CASSQDTRTGGMTEAFF	TGTGCCAGCAGCCAAGATACGAGGACAGGCGGGATGACTGAAGCTTTCTTT
TRBD1	TRBV4-1	-	TRBJ1-1	CASSHPQEGRGTEAFF	TGCGCCAGCAGCCACCCCCAGGAGGGCAGGGGGACTGAAGCTTTCTTT
-	TRBV27	few	TRBJ2-5	CARRGQETQYF	TGTGCCAGGCGGGGACAAGAGACCCAGTACTTC
TRBD1	TRBV27	-	TRBJ1-5	CASSRGTGGHQPQHF	TGTGCCAGCAGTCGCGGGACAGGGGGCCATCAGCCCCAGCATTTT
TRBD1	TRBV7-3	-	TRBJ2-3	CASSPGGGDTQYF	TGTGCCAGCAGCCCAGGGGGCGGGGATACGCAGTATTTT
-	TRBV4-1	-	TRBJ2-1	CASSKQGFSFNEQFF	TGCGCCAGCAGCAAACAGGGTTTTAGTTTCAATGAGCAGTTCTTC
-	TRBV5-1	-	TRBJ1-2	CASSPRSRGGGYGYTF	TGCGCCAGCAGCCCGCGATCCCGGGGGGGCGGCTATGGCTACACCTTC
-	TRBV6-5	-	TRBJ1-1	CASSYSAGANTEAFF	TGTGCCAGCAGTTACTCGGCAGGGGCGAACACTGAAGCTTTCTTT
TRBD1	TRBV5-1	-	TRBJ2-1	CASSKTGGTYNEQFF	TGCGCCAGCAGCAAGACAGGGGGCACCTACAATGAGCAGTTCTTC
TRBD1	TRBV25-1	-	TRBJ2-5	CASSATGSRETQYF	TGTGCCAGCAGCGCGACAGGGAGTAGGGAGACCCAGTACTTC
-	TRBV21-1	-	TRBJ1-2	CASTGFKYGYTF	TGTGCCAGTACAGGGTTCAAGTATGGCTACACCTTC
TRBD1	TRBV19	-	TRBJ1-4	CASSWGQPEKLFF	TGTGCCAGTAGTTGGGGACAGCCGGAAAAACTGTTTTTT
-	TRBV7-6	-	TRBJ1-1	CASSLAGGGRTEAFF	TGTGCCAGCAGCTTAGCGGGCGGGGGCAGGACTGAAGCTTTCTTT